This TCR beta chain is drawn from a study of shared clonotypes between healthy human individuals. Background on the study: Samples came from a couple of female and a few male donors aged 18 to 49. Each donor had three CD4 naive, three CD4 memory, two CD8 naive and one CD8 memory plate.

Each subset's genomic DNA was split evenly across several immunoSEQ plates. Repertoires were generated with immunoSEQ multiplex PCR, while TCRdb's copy carries only in-frame clones and drops some. The repertoire holds more than 400,000 clones, 90% to 96% seen once, with about 0.064% in the top ten. Concerning this clone itself: Its cognate antigen is unknown.

Study conclusions and caveats: Investigators collected only blood, and repertoires in tissues likely differ.

This CDR3 is built from 12 residues. The germline gives CDR1 SGHDT, CDR2 YYEEEE. With 0 bases removed from V and 5 bases from J, the gap between germline ends came to 5 bases. The sample comprised naive CD4+ T cells sorted from blood. Subset specified: CD45RA+ positively selected. The sequence was collected from a woman aged 25 to 39 in good health. The chain has TRBV5-6 and TRBJ2-5; D not resolved. The CDR3 spells CASSLDRETQYF. The CDR3 DNA is TGTGCCAGCAGCTTGGACCGGGAGACCCAGTACTTC.